One and the same sample provided the 17 T cell receptor beta chains below, sequenced in a study of blood T cell repertoires in COVID-19. The repertoire was sequenced with immunoSEQ multiplex PCR; TCRdb's copy has only in-frame clones and lacks some. The sample carries fewer than 250,000 clones, around 89% recorded once. Sequenced input: peripheral blood. These receptors came from a man between 65 and 85 years old with acute or convalescent COVID-19.

On this clone: Its ends do not fully match the called genes, so a read error is possible. The gene calls are TRBV6-1 and TRBJ1-2; tentative D call: TRBD1 (5 bases). CDR3 length equals 13 residues. Germline assignment: CDR1 MNHNS and CDR2 SASEGT. The CDR3 here is CASSEGGLYGYIF. The CDR3 bases are TGTGCCAGCAGTGAAGGGGGCCTCTATGGCTACATCTTC.

This clone was counted between two and nine times. The V and J genes are TRBV4-3 and TRBJ2-1; D is possibly TRBD2 (7 bases). Trimming removed 3 bases from V and 9 bases from J, with 21 bases in between. The CDR3 is 16 residues long. Looked up from germline, CDR1 is LGHNA and CDR2 is YSLEER. CDR3 sequence: CASSQSPGLGGSEQFF. The CDR3, as DNA: TGCGCCAGCAGCCAGTCCCCCGGACTAGGGGGGTCTGAGCAGTTCTTC.

The chain couples TRBV15 to TRBJ2-3; 13 bases match TRBD2. CDR3 length: 16 amino acids. Germline-derived CDR1 and CDR2 are LNHNV and YYDKDF (reference sequence). The V and J ends lost 5 bases and 4 bases, in that order; junction bases with no gene match: 6. CDR3 loop: CATSAGLAGRADTQYF. CDR3 coding DNA: TGTGCCACCAGCGCGGGACTAGCGGGAAGAGCAGATACGCAGTATTTT.

The rearrangement uses TRBV7-2 and TRBJ1-2, with TRBD1 matching 10 bases. This CDR3 contains 16 residues. Trimming cost V 1 base and J 7 bases; bases outside gene matches: 9. CDR1 and CDR2 from the germline V gene are SGHTA and FQGNSA. The CDR3 bases are TGTGCCAGCAGCTTAGATGGGACAGGGGATAGTCGTGGCTACACCTTC. Encoded protein: CASSLDGTGDSRGYTF.

This clone was detected only a few times. Other DNA sequences in the same sample also yield this CDR3. This chain connects TRBV9 to TRBJ2-3; 15 bases map to TRBD2. Germline V CDR1 and CDR2: SGDLS, YYNGEE. The trim removed 0 bases at V and 4 bases at J, leaving 3 bases unmatched. The CDR3 loop spans 17 amino acids. The CDR3 coding sequence is TGTGCCAGCAGCGTAGGGACTAGCGGGAGGGCCGCAGATACGCAGTATTTT. As protein: CASSVGTSGRAADTQYF.

The chain couples TRBV19 to TRBJ2-1, with 10 bases lining up with TRBD1. This CDR3 is built from 17 residues. V was pared by 6 bases and J by 7 bases, with 15 bases of the junction left unmatched. Germline-derived CDR1 and CDR2 are LNHDA and SQIVND (reference sequence). CDR3: CASSFNRGTGVRNEQFF. The CDR3 DNA is TGTGCCAGTAGCTTCAATCGAGGGACAGGGGTCAGAAATGAGCAGTTCTTC.

This clone was seen a handful of times. CDR3 sequence: CASSMYMNTEAFF. CDR3 in DNA: TGTGCCAGTAGTATGTATATGAACACTGAAGCTTTCTTT. V and J are TRBV19 and TRBJ1-1; D is unresolved. The germline gives CDR1 LNHDA, CDR2 SQIVND (reference sequence). V lost 3 bases and J 0 bases, leaving 5 bases between the germline ends. This CDR3 is built from 13 residues.

The J gene is TRBJ1-5, the V gene TRBV27; D remains ambiguous. Germline V CDR1 and CDR2: MNHEY, SMNVEV (reference sequence). V lost 3 bases and J 4 bases, leaving 10 bases between the germline ends. This CDR3 is built from 14 residues. The CDR3 DNA sequence: TGTGCCAGCAGTTTCTCAGGAGGAAATCAGCCCCAGCATTTT. The encoded protein is CASSFSGGNQPQHF.

The V call is TRBV24-1, the J call TRBJ2-1; 10 nucleotides agree with TRBD1. CDR3 length: 15 amino acids. The germline V gene has CDR1 KGHDR and CDR2 SFDVKD. The ends lost 2 bases at V and 10 bases at J; junction bases unmatched: 7. The CDR3 sequence is CATSDSGTGVSEQFF. The CDR3, as DNA: TGTGCCACCAGTGATTCGGGGACAGGGGTCTCGGAGCAGTTCTTC.

CDR3 region: CASSLGGVSFF. The CDR3 DNA sequence: TGTGCCAGCAGCTTGGGGGGGGTAAGTTTCTTT. The V and J genes are TRBV5-4 and TRBJ1-1; D might be TRBD1 (5 bases). CDR1 SGHNT and CDR2 YYREEE come from the germline V gene (reference sequence). The V gene lost 0 bases and the J gene lost 13 bases, with 10 bases spanning the gap. This CDR3 is 11 amino acids long.

The chain combines TRBV6-5 with TRBJ2-3, with 7 positions matching TRBD2. Losses at the gene ends were 6 bases for V and 1 base for J; bases not matched to a gene: 1. The CDR3 spans 13 residues. Germline assignment: CDR1 MNHEY and CDR2 SVGAGI. The CDR3 loop reads CASRREGTDTQYF. As DNA, the CDR3 is TGTGCCAGCAGACGGGAGGGCACAGATACGCAGTATTTT.

V is TRBV30 and J is TRBJ2-1; 8 bases are shared with TRBD2. Germline V gene lookup returns CDR1 GTSNPN and CDR2 SVGIG (reference sequence). The CDR3 runs to 14 residues. J lost 4 bases, V lost 0 bases, and 2 bases had no gene match. CDR3 loop: CAWSVTSGYNEQFF. For the CDR3, the DNA is TGTGCCTGGAGTGTAACTAGCGGATACAATGAGCAGTTCTTC.

The chain employs TRBV5-1 and TRBJ2-3, with 7 bases that match TRBD1. The CDR3 contains 17 residues. The germline V gene encodes CDR1 SGHRS and CDR2 YFSETQ. V dropped 4 bases and J dropped 3; count of bases not matched to a gene: 14. CDR3 protein: CASSLKDRPFSTDTQYF. The CDR3, as DNA: TGCGCCAGCAGCCTAAAGGACAGGCCTTTCTCTACAGATACGCAGTATTTT.

This chain connects TRBV5-4 to TRBJ1-2; 7 bases match TRBD1. The CDR3 runs 15 residues. Per the germline V gene, CDR1 is SGHNT and CDR2 is YYREEE (reference sequence). Trimming removed 4 bases from V and 1 base from J; junction bases left unmatched: 7. This CDR3 reads CASSLPGTDNYGYTF. The CDR3 nucleotides read TGTGCCAGCAGCCTACCCGGGACAGATAACTATGGCTACACCTTC.

The chain employs TRBV5-1 and TRBJ1-2, with 7 positions matching TRBD1. V shed 0 bases, J shed 2 bases, and the junction held 4 bases outside the gene matches. The CDR3 length is 15 residues. CDR1 SGHRS and CDR2 YFSETQ come from the germline V gene. The CDR3 region has the DNA TGCGCCAGCAGCTTGGACCGGGACAGCAACTATGGCTACACCTTC. Encoded protein: CASSLDRDSNYGYTF.

This rearrangement joins TRBV5-6 to TRBJ1-1; 7 nucleotides align to TRBD1. Germline CDR1 is SGHDT and CDR2 is YYEEEE. Trimming took 4 bases from V and 4 from J; bases not matched to a gene: 10. The CDR3 spans 15 residues. The CDR3 DNA reads TGTGCCAGCAGCCCACTACAGGGGATGGGCACTGAAGCTTTCTTT. This gives the protein CASSPLQGMGTEAFF.

V gene TRBV19 combines with J gene TRBJ2-7, with 8 bases matching TRBD2. Germline V gene lookup returns CDR1 LNHDA and CDR2 SQIVND (reference sequence). The CDR3 is made up of 15 amino acids. The trim removed 1 base at V and 2 bases at J, leaving 4 bases unmatched. The CDR3, as DNA: TGTGCCAGTAGTATAGCCGCGGGAGGAGCCTACGAGCAGTACTTC. This sequence encodes CASSIAAGGAYEQYF.